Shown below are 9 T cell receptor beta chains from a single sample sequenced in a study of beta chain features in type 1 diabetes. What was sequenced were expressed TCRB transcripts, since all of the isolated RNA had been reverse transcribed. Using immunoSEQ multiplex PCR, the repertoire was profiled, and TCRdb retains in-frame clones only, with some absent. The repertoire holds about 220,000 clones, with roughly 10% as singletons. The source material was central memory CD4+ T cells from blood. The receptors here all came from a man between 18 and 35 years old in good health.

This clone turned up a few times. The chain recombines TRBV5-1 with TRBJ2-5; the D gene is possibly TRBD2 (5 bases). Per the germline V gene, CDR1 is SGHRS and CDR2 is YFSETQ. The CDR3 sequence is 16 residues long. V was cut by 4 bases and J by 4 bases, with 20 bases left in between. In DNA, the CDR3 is TGCGCCAGCAGCGCGGAAAGTCCGGGGTCTCGAGAGACCCAGTACTTC. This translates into CASSAESPGSRETQYF.

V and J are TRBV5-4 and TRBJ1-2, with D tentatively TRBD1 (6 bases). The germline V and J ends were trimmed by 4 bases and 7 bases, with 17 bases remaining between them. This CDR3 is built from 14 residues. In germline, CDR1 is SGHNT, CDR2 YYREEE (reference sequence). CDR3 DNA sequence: TGTGCCAGCAGCCCATTAACAGGGAGTCGTGGCTACACCTTC. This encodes CASSPLTGSRGYTF.

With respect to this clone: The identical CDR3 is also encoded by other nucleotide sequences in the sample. The CDR3 reads CASGLGRALQETQYF. The CDR3 nucleotides read TGTGCTAGTGGTTTGGGCAGGGCGCTCCAAGAGACCCAGTACTTC. The V call is TRBV12-5, the J call TRBJ2-5; perhaps TRBD1 as D (5 bases). The V gene's germline CDR1 is LGHNT and CDR2 FRNRAP. CDR3 length: 15 amino acids. Trimming shortened V by 1 base and J by 1 base, and 10 bases separated the two germline ends.

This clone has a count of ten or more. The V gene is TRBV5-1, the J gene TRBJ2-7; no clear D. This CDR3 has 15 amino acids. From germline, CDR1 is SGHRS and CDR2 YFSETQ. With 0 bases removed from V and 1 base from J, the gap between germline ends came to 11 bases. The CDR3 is CASSLAGSVSYEQYF. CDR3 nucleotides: TGCGCCAGCAGCTTGGCCGGGTCAGTTTCCTACGAGCAGTACTTC.

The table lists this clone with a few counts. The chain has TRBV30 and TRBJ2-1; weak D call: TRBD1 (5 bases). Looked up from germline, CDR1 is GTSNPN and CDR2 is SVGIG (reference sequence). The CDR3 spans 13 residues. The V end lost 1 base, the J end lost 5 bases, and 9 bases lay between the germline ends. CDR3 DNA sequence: TGTGCCTGGAGTGGGTTAGGGGACAATGAGCAGTTCTTC. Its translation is CAWSGLGDNEQFF.

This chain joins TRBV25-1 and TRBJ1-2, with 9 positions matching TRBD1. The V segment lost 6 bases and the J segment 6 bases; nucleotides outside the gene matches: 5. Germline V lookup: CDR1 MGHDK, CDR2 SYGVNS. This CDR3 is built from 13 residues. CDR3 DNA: TGTGCCAGCAGCGGGACAGGGCGAAATGGCTACACCTTC. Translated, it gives CASSGTGRNGYTF.

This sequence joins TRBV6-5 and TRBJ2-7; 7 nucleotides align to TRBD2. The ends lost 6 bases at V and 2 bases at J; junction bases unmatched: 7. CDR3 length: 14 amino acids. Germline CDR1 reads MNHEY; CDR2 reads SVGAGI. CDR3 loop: CASSRSGPAYEQYF. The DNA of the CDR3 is TGTGCCAGCAGCCGTAGCGGGCCAGCCTACGAGCAGTACTTC.

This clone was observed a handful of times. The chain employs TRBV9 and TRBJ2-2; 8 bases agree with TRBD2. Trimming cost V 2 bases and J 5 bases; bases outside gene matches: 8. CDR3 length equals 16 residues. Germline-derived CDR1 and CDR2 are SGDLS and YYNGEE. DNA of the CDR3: TGTGCCAGCAGCGTCCTCCCGGGAGGGCATACCGGGGAGCTGTTTTTT. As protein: CASSVLPGGHTGELFF.

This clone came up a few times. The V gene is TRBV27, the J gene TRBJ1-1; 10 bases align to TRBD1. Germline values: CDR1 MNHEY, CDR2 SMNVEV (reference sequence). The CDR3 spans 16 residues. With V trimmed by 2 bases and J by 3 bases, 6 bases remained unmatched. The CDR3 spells CASSLGGQGLDTEAFF. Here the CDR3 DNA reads TGTGCCAGCAGTTTAGGGGGACAGGGGCTCGACACTGAAGCTTTCTTT.